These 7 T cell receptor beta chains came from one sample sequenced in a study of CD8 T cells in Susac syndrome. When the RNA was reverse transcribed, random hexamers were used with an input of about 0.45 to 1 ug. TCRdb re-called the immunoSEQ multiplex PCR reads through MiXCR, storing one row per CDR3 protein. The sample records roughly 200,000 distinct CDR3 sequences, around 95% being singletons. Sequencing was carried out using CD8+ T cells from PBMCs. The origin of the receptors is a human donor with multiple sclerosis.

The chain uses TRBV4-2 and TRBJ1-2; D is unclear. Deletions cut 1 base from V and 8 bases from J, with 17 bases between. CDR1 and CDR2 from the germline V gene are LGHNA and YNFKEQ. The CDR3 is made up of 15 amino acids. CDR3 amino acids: CASSQATVGSYGYTF. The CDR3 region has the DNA TGTGCCAGCAGCCAAGCTACAGTGGGGTCATACGGCTACACCTTC.

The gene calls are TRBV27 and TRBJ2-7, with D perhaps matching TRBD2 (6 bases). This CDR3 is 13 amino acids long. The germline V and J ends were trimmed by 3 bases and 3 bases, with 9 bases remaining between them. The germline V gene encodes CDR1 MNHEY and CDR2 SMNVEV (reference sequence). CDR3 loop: CASSFGTLYEQYF. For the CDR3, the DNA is TGTGCCAGCAGTTTTGGGACTCTCTACGAGCAGTACTTC.

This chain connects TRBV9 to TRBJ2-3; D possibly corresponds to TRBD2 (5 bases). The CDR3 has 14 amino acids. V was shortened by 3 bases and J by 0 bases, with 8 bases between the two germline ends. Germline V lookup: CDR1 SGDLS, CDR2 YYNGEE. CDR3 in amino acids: CASSDEGSTDTQYF. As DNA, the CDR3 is TGTGCCAGCAGCGACGAGGGTAGCACAGATACGCAGTATTTT. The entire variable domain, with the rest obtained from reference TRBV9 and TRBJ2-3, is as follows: DSGVTQTPKHLITATGQRVTLRCSPRSGDLSVYWYQQSLDQGLQFLIQYYNGEERAKGNILERFSAQQFPDLHSELNLSSLELGDSALYFCASSDEGSTDTQYFGPGTRLTVL.

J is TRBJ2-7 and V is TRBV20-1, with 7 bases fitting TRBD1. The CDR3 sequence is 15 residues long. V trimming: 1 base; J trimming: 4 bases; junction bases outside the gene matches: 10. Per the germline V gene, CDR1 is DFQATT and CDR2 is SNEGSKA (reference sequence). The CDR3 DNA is TGCAGTGCTAGAGTCCTAGGGGGCTGGTTTTACGAGCAGTACTTC. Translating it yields CSARVLGGWFYEQYF.

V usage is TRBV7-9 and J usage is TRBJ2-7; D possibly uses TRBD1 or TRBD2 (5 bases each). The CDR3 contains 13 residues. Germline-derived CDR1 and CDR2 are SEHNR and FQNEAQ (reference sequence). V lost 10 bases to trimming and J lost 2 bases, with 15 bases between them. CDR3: CATEGQVPYEQYF. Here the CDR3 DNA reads TGTGCCACTGAGGGGCAGGTCCCCTACGAGCAGTACTTC.

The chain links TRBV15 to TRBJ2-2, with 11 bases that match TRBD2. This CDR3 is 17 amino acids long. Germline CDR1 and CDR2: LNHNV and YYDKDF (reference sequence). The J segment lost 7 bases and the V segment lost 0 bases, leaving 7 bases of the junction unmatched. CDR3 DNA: TGTGCCACCAGCAGAGATGAGACTAGCGGGATGAACGGGGAGCTGTTTTTT. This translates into CATSRDETSGMNGELFF. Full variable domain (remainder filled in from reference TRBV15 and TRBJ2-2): DAMVIQNPRYQVTQFGKPVTLSCSQTLNHNVMYWYQQKSSQAPKLLFHYYDKDFNNEADTPDNFQSRRPNTSFCFLDIRSPGLGDTAMYLCATSRDETSGMNGELFFGEGSRLTVL.

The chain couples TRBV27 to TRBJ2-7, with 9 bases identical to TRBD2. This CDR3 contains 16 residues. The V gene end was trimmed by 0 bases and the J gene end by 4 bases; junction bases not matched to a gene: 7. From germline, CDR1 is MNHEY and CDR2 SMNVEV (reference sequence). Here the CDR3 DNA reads TGTGCCAGCAGTTTATCCAGAGGACTAGCGTCATACGAGCAGTACTTC. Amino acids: CASSLSRGLASYEQYF.